This T cell receptor (beta chain) was documented in a study of T cells in Graves' hyperthyroidism and ophthalmopathy. V gave up 0 bases and J gave up 2 bases; unmatched junction bases: 1. CDR1 is LGHNA, CDR2 YNFKEQ, per germline. The CDR3 has 15 amino acids. Template material for amplifying TCR beta CDR3 regions consisted of RNA transcripts. A first-round RT-PCR of the TCR CDR3 used the HTBI primer set. TCRdb analysed the multiplex PCR reads with MiXCR anew, one entry per CDR3 protein. Here the sample spans 200,000 to 250,000 distinct CDR3 sequences, 16% being singletons. Concerning this clonotype itself: This may arise from a read error, as a much more abundant clone is one base away.

This receptor was taken from a woman between 18 and 29 years old with Graves' ophthalmopathy. The specimen was blood. The gene calls are TRBV4-2 and TRBJ2-3; 8 bases fit TRBD2. CDR3: CASSQELAVTDTQYF. The CDR3 nucleotides are TGTGCCAGCAGCCAAGAACTAGCGGTCACAGATACGCAGTATTTT.